A single sample is the source of the 12 T cell receptor beta chains below, sequenced in a study of cytomegalovirus exposure and HLA in healthy donors. This PCR relied on a set of 60 Vbeta primers and 13 Jbeta primers. Repertoires were generated with immunoSEQ multiplex PCR, while TCRdb's copy carries only in-frame clones and drops some. The sample contains roughly 130,000 clones, about three quarters of which appear only once. Specimen: PBMCs. The receptors derive from a woman in her sixties in good health and CMV-seropositive.

The rearrangement links TRBV6-1 to TRBJ1-5; possibly TRBD1 for D (5 bases). The V and J ends lost 9 bases and 3 bases respectively, with 12 bases between them. This CDR3 comprises 13 residues. Germline lookup yields CDR1 MNHNS and CDR2 SASEGT. The DNA for the CDR3 is TGTGCCAGTCGCGGGGGGATCAATCAGCCCCAGCATTTT. Amino acids: CASRGGINQPQHF.

The rearrangement uses TRBV10-3 and TRBJ2-2; 16 bases line up with TRBD2. In germline, CDR1 is ENHRY, CDR2 SYGVKD. The CDR3 runs to 18 residues. V was clipped by 6 bases and J by 4 bases; unmatched bases: 8. Here the CDR3 reads CAISPGTSGGAGTGELFF. The CDR3 DNA follows: TGTGCCATCAGCCCCGGGACTAGCGGGGGGGCGGGCACCGGGGAGCTGTTTTTT.

This sequence joins TRBV19 and TRBJ2-1, with 10 bases aligning to TRBD1. CDR1 and CDR2 (germline): LNHDA, SQIVND (reference sequence). J was trimmed by 4 bases and V by 3 bases; bases with no gene match: 6. This CDR3 spans 16 amino acids. CDR3 nucleotides: TGTGCCAGTAGTATTTCTCCGGACAGGGGGTACAATGAGCAGTTCTTC. This gives the protein CASSISPDRGYNEQFF. Full variable domain (missing parts from reference TRBV19 and TRBJ2-1): DGGITQSPKYLFRKEGQNVTLSCEQNLNHDAMYWYRQDPGQGLRLIYYSQIVNDFQKGDIAEGYSVSREKKESFPLTVTSAQKNPTAFYLCASSISPDRGYNEQFFGPGTRLTVL.

The V and J genes are TRBV6-1 and TRBJ1-1; D is undetermined. V was shortened by 3 bases and J by 0 bases, with 14 bases between the two germline ends. Germline CDR1 MNHNS, CDR2 SASEGT. This CDR3 has 16 amino acids. The CDR3 loop is CASSDRSGIMNTEAFF. For the CDR3, the DNA is TGTGCCAGCAGTGATCGGTCAGGTATCATGAACACTGAAGCTTTCTTT.

This clone came up once. This chain connects TRBV10-3 to TRBJ1-6; a possible D gene is TRBD1 (6 bases). CDR1 ENHRY and CDR2 SYGVKD come from the germline V gene. The CDR3 contains 15 residues. V shed 6 bases and J shed 3 bases, with 12 bases lying between them. In DNA form, the CDR3 reads TGTGCCATCAGCTTCGGACAGAACTATAATTCACCCCTCCACTTT. Residues: CAISFGQNYNSPLHF.

The chain employs TRBV19 and TRBJ1-2; TRBD1 is a possible D gene (6 bases). This CDR3 comprises 13 residues. Germline loops: CDR1 LNHDA, CDR2 SQIVND (reference sequence). Trimming pared 5 bases from V and 9 bases from J, leaving 16 bases between. CDR3 sequence reads: CASSGDTYYRYTF. CDR3 in DNA: TGTGCCAGTAGTGGGGACACCTATTACCGCTACACCTTC. Variable domain in full (rest from reference TRBV19 and TRBJ1-2): DGGITQSPKYLFRKEGQNVTLSCEQNLNHDAMYWYRQDPGQGLRLIYYSQIVNDFQKGDIAEGYSVSREKKESFPLTVTSAQKNPTAFYLCASSGDTYYRYTFGSGTRLTVV.

The table lists this clone with a few counts. The chain is built from TRBV27 and TRBJ2-5, with 12 bases that match TRBD2. Germline assignment: CDR1 MNHEY and CDR2 SMNVEV (reference sequence). V shed 9 bases, J shed 5 bases, and the junction held 4 bases outside the gene matches. The CDR3 runs 13 residues. In nucleotides, the CDR3 is TGTGCCAGTAGACTAGCGGGGGAGGAGACCCAGTACTTC. Amino acids: CASRLAGEETQYF.

Written as DNA, the CDR3 is TGTGCCAGCAGCCCCAGGGGGGTCGAGACCCAGTACTTC. Encoded protein: CASSPRGVETQYF. The chain employs TRBV7-9 and TRBJ2-5; maybe TRBD1 (7 bases). Germline lookup yields CDR1 SEHNR and CDR2 FQNEAQ (reference sequence). The CDR3 runs 13 residues. The V gene lost 5 bases and the J gene lost 5 bases, with 12 bases spanning the gap.

This chain connects TRBV2 to TRBJ1-6, with 7 bases lining up with TRBD1. This CDR3 has 14 residues. The junction had 9 bases not matched to a gene; V was cut back by 7 bases and J by 9 bases. Germline values: CDR1 SNHLY, CDR2 FYNNEI. The CDR3 region has the DNA TGTGCCAGCATCGTCGACAGGGCGGGTTCACCCCTCCACTTT. It codes for CASIVDRAGSPLHF.

The chain couples TRBV6-6 to TRBJ2-7, with D possibly matching TRBD1 (6 bases). This CDR3 has 12 residues. The germline V and J ends were trimmed by 2 bases and 5 bases, with 7 bases remaining between them. The V gene's germline CDR1 is MNHNY and CDR2 SVGAGI (reference sequence). As DNA, the CDR3 is TGTGCCAGCAGTTACGCAGGGGACGAGCAGTACTTC. Translated, it gives CASSYAGDEQYF.

The chain couples TRBV19 to TRBJ1-2, with a possible D match to TRBD1 (6 bases). This CDR3 comprises 13 residues. CDR1 and CDR2 from the germline V gene are LNHDA and SQIVND (reference sequence). The V end was cut by 3 bases, the J end by 2 bases, with 7 bases between. CDR3 sequence: CASSMGHNYGYTF. CDR3 bases: TGTGCCAGTAGTATGGGACACAACTATGGCTACACCTTC. The full variable domain, in which reference TRBV19 and TRBJ1-2 provide the parts outside the CDR3, is DGGITQSPKYLFRKEGQNVTLSCEQNLNHDAMYWYRQDPGQGLRLIYYSQIVNDFQKGDIAEGYSVSREKKESFPLTVTSAQKNPTAFYLCASSMGHNYGYTFGSGTRLTVV.

The V gene is TRBV5-1, the J gene TRBJ1-3; a possible D gene is TRBD1 (6 bases). The V gene's germline CDR1 is SGHRS and CDR2 YFSETQ. V gave up 0 bases and J gave up 0 bases, with 13 bases separating them. The CDR3 is made up of 17 amino acids. CDR3 loop: CASSLVSGQGSGNTIYF. As DNA, the CDR3 is TGCGCCAGCAGCTTGGTCTCGGGACAAGGCTCTGGAAACACCATATATTTT.